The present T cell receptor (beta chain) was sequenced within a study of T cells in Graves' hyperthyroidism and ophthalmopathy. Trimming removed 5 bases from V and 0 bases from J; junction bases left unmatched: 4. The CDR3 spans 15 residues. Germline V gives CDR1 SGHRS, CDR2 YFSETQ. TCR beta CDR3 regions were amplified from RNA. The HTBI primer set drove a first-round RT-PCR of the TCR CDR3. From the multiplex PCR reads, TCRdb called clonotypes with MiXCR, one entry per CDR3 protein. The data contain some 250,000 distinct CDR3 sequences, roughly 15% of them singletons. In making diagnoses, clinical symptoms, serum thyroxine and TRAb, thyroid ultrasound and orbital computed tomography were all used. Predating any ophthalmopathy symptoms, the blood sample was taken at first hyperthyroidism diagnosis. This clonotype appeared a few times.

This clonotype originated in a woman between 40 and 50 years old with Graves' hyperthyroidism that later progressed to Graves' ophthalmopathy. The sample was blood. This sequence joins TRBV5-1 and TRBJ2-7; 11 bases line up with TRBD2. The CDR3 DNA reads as TGCGCCAGCAGGTATACTAGCGGGAGCTCCTACGAGCAGTACTTC. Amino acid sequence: CASRYTSGSSYEQYF.